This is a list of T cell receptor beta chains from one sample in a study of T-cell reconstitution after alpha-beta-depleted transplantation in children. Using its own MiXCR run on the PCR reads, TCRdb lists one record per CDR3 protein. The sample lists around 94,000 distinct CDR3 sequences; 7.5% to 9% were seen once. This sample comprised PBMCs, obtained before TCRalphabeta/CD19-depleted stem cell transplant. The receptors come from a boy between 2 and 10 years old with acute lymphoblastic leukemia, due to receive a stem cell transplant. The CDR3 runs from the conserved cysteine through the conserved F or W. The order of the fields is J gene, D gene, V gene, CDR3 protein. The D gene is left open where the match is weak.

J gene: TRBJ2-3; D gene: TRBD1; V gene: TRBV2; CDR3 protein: CASSSRGDTQYF
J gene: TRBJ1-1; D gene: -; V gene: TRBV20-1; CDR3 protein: CSARDRGRGNTEAFF
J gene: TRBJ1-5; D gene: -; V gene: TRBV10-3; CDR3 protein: CAISESVGSNQPQHF
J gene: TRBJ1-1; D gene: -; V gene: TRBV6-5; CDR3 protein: CASTLAGNTEAFF
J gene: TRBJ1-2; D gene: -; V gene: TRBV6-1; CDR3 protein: CASSRDGNYGYTF
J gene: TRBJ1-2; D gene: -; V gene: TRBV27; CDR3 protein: CASSLKASYGYTF
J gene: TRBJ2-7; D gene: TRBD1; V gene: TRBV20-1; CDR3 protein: CSGVGQGAYEQYF
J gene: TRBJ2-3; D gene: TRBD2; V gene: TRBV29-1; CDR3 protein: CSVGPFAESGGPTDTQYF
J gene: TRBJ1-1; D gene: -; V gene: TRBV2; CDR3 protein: CASSQQPYSVEAFF
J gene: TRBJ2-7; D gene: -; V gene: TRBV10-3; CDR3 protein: CAISEKFDGPYEQYF
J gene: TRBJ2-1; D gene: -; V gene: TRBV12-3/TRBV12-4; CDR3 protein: CASSFGGGNEQFF
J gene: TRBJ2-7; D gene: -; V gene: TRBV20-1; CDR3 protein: CSASVDTPYEQYF
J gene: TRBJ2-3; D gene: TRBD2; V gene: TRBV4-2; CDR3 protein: CASSTSGSLGTQYF
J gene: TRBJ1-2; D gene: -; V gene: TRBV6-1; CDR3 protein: CASSEIETATNYGYTF
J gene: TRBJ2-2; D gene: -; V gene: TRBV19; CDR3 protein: CASSMWSGTAVGELFF
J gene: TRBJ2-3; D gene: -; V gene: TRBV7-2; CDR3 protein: CASSSLDGYTDTQYF
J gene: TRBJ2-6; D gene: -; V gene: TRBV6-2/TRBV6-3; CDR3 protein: CASMGWGANVLTF
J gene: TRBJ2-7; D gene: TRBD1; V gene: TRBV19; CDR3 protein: CASSDRDRVVHEQYF
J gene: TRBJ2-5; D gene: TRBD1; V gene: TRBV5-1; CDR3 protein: CASYDRVQETQYF
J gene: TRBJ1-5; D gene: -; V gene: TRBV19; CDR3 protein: CASSGRFRDPSYF
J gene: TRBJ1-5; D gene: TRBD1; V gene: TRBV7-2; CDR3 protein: CASSAGQVNQPQHF
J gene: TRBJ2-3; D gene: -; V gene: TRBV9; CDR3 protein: CASSQDLGGSTDTQYF
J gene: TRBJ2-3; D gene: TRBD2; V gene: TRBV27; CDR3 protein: CASSRTSSSTDTQYF
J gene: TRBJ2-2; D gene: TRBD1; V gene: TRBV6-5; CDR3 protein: CASSSRTGYTGELFF
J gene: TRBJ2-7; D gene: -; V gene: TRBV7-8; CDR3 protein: CASSPPTLGPYEQYF
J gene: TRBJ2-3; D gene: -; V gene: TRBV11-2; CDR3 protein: CASSLRENLYTDTQYF
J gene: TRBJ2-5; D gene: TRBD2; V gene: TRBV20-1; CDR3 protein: CSAESPSSGVQETQYF
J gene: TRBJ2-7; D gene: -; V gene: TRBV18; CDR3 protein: CASSPVAGAYEQYF
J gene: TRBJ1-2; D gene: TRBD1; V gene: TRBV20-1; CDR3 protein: CSGLTGGIGYGYTF
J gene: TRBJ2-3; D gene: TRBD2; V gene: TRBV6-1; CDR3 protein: CASRRLAGTTDTQYF
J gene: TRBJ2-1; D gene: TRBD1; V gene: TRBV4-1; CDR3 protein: CASSPGQGAVQFF
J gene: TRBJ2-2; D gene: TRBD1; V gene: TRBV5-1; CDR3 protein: CASSLKVTGDGELFF
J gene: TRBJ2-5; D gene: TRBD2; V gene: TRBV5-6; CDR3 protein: CASSLSGREETQYF
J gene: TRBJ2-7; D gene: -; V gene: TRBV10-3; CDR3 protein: CAIRPGSSTYEQYF
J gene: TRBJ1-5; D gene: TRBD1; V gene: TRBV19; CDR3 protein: CASSMGQGINQPQHF
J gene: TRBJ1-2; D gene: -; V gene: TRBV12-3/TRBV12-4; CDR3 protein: CASSLPPQGNYGYTF
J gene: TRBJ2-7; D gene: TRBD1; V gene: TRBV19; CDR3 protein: CASRSTGGVYEQYF
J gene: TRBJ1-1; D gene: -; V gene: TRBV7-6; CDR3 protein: CASSLVTGNTEAFF
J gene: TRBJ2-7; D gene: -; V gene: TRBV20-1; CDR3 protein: CSSGASYEQYF
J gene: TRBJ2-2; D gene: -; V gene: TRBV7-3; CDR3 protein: CASSHSGGELFF
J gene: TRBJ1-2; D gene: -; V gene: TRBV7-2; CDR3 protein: CASSSLLAVLGGYTF
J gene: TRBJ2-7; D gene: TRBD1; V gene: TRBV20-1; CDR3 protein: CSARDPVDRAGYEQYF
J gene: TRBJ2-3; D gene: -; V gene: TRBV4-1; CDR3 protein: CASSQDRRDQGRDTQYF
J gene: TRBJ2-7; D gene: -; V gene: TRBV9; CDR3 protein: CASSVDLFSYEQYF
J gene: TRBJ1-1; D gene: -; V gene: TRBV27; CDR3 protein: CASSAGPNTEAFF
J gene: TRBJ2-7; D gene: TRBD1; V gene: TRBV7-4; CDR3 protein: CASTQGVSSYEQYF
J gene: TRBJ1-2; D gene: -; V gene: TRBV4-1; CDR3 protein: CASRTLTGGYGYTF